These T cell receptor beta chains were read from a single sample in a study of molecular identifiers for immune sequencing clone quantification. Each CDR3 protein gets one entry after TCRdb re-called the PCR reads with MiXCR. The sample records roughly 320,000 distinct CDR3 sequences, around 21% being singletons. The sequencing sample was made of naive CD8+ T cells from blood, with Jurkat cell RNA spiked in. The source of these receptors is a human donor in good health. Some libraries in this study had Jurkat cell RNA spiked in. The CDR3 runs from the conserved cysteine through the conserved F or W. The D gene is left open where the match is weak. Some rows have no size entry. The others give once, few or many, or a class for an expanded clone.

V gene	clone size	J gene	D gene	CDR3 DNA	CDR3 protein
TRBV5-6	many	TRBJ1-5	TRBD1	TGTGCCAGCAGCTTCGGGACAGGGAGAAATCAGCCCCAGCATTTT	CASSFGTGRNQPQHF
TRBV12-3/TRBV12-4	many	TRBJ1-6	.	TGTGCCAGCAGTTTGGAGGGGCCCTCACCCCTCCACTTT	CASSLEGPSPLHF
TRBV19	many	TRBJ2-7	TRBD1	TGTGCCAGTGGGTCCGGGACAGGGGACGAGCAGTACTTC	CASGSGTGDEQYF
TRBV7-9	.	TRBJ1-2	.	TGTGCCAGCAGCAAACAAGACAACTACTATGGCTACACCTTC	CASSKQDNYYGYTF
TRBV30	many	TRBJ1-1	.	TGTGCCTGGAGTCGGGGGGAGGGCACTGAAGCTTTCTTT	CAWSRGEGTEAFF
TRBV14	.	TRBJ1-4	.	TGTGCCAGCAGCCAAGAGGGGCCAGGATTCGGTGAAAAACTGTTTTTT	CASSQEGPGFGEKLFF
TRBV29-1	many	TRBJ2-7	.	TGCAGCGCCCGGAGGGGATACGAGCAGTACTTC	CSARRGYEQYF
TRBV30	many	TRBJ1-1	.	TGTGCCTGGAGTGTAACAGGGACTGAAGCTTTCTTT	CAWSVTGTEAFF
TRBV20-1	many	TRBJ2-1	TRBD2	TGCAGTGCTAGACGGACTAGCGGAGCTTACAATGAGCAGTTCTTC	CSARRTSGAYNEQFF
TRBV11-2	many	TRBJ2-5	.	TGCGCCAGCAGCTTGGCGGGGGAGACCCAGTACTTC	CASSLAGETQYF
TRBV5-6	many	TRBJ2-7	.	TGTGCCAGCAGCTTGGGGGGGCGCCTCGGGTACGAGCAGTACTTC	CASSLGGRLGYEQYF
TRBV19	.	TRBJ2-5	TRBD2	TGTGCCAGTAGTATAGGCGGCGGGAGTTCTGAGACCCAGTACTTC	CASSIGGGSSETQYF
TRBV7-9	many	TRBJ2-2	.	TGTGCCAGCAGCCCCCTGGGCGGATACCTTAACACCGGGGAGCTGTTTTTT	CASSPLGGYLNTGELFF
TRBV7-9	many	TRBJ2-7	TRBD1	TGTGCCAGCAGCCTACAGGGGTCCGAGCAGTACTTC	CASSLQGSEQYF
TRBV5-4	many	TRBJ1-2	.	TGTGCCAGCAGGAATAAGGGTTTTGACTATGGCTACACCTTC	CASRNKGFDYGYTF
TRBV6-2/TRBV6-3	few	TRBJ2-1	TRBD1	TGTGCCAGCAGTAAGGGGACAGATGAGCTCTTC	CASSKGTDELF
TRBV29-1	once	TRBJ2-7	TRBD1	TGCAGCGTTGAAGAAGGGACAGAGACCTACGAGCAGTACTTC	CSVEEGTETYEQYF
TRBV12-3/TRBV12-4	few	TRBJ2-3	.	TGTGCCAGCAGTACAACCCGGGTAGTAGACCGCCCCACAGATACGCAGTATTTT	CASSTTRVVDRPTDTQYF
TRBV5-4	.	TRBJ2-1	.	TGTGCCAGCAGCTTGGGACCAGAGCCCGAGTTCTTC	CASSLGPEPEFF
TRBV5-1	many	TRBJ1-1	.	TGCGCCAGCAGCCACGGGAGTACTGAAGCTTTCTTT	CASSHGSTEAFF
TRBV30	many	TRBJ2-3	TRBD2	TGTGCCTGGAGTTTAGCGGGAGGAGTATTGGATACGCAGTATTTT	CAWSLAGGVLDTQYF
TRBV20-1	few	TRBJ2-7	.	TGCAGTGCTAGAGATCACCCAGGGTCAATCGAGCAGTACTTC	CSARDHPGSIEQYF
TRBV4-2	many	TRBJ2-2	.	TGTGCCAGCAGCCAAGACACCTCGAACACCGGGGAGCTGTTTTTT	CASSQDTSNTGELFF
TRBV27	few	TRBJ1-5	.	TGTGCCAGCAGCACGGGACGGCACTATAGCAATCAGCCCCAGCATTTT	CASSTGRHYSNQPQHF
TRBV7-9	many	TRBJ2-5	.	TGTGCCAGCAACGAGTTGGGGTACCAAGAGACCCAGTACTTC	CASNELGYQETQYF
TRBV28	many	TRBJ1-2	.	TGTGCCAGCAGTTTTAGGGGCGCAGGCTATGGCTACACCTTC	CASSFRGAGYGYTF
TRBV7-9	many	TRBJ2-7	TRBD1	TGTGCCAGCAGCCCCGGGACACAGGGGATCTACGAGCAGTACTTC	CASSPGTQGIYEQYF
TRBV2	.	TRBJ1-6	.	TGTGCCAGCAGTATCAGGGACCCCCTCCGTGACTCCTATAATTCACCCCTCCACTTT	CASSIRDPLRDSYNSPLHF
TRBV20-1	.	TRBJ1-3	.	TGCAGTGCAGCCGACAGGAGCTCTGGAAACACCATATATTTT	CSAADRSSGNTIYF
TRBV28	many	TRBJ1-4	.	TGTGCCAGCAGTACCTCCCTTGGGGGACACAGGTCTGAAAAACTGTTTTTT	CASSTSLGGHRSEKLFF
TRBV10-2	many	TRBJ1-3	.	TGCGCCAGCAGTGATTTCCGGTCTGGAAACACCATATATTTT	CASSDFRSGNTIYF
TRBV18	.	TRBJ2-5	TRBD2	TGTGCCAGCTCACTACCAGGACTAGCGGGAGTAGCAGAGACCCAGTACTTC	CASSLPGLAGVAETQYF
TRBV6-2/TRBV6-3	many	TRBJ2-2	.	TGTGCCAGCAGTTACCCCGGGGAGCTGTTTTTT	CASSYPGELFF
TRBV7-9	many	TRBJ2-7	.	TGTGCCAGCAGCTTAGGGGGGGTCGAGCAGTACTTC	CASSLGGVEQYF
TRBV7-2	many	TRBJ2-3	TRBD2	TGTGCCAGCAGCCCGTTCGTAGCGGGGGGGCCATTTGATACGCAGTATTTT	CASSPFVAGGPFDTQYF
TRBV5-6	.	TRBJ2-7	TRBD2	TGTGCCAGCAGCTTGGGACTAGCGGTCCACGAGCAGTACTTC	CASSLGLAVHEQYF
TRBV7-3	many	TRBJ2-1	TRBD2	TGTGCCAGCAGCTTAGGCGGGAGGTCCTACAATGAGCAGTTCTTC	CASSLGGRSYNEQFF